Listed here are 14 T cell receptor beta chains from one sample, sequenced in a study of cytomegalovirus exposure and HLA in healthy donors. 60 Vbeta and 13 Jbeta primers were used in PCR. Clones were read by immunoSEQ multiplex PCR, and TCRdb kept only the in-frame ones, dropping some. The table lists roughly 140,000 clones, about 64% of them singletons, with 3% in the top ten. The sequenced sample was PBMCs. The origin of the receptors is a woman aged 30 to 39 in good health and CMV-seropositive.

The rearrangement uses TRBV2 and TRBJ1-2; 10 bases fit TRBD1. V gave up 5 bases and J gave up 7 bases; unmatched junction bases: 7. The CDR3 has 14 amino acids. The germline V gene encodes CDR1 SNHLY and CDR2 FYNNEI. The CDR3 here is CASSPNRDRGGYTF. The CDR3 DNA is TGTGCCAGCAGTCCAAACCGGGACAGGGGTGGCTACACCTTC.

V is TRBV11-2 and J is TRBJ2-7; D may be TRBD2 (5 bases). CDR3 length: 13 amino acids. The V end was cut by 0 bases, the J end by 3 bases, with 6 bases between. Germline loops: CDR1 SGHAT, CDR2 FQNNGV. Here the CDR3 reads CASSLEDYYEQYF. The DNA for the CDR3 is TGTGCCAGCAGCTTAGAAGACTACTACGAGCAGTACTTC.

This chain connects TRBV5-4 to TRBJ2-3; TRBD1 might be the D (5 bases). Germline CDR1 reads SGHNT; CDR2 reads YYREEE (reference sequence). The V end lost 0 bases, the J end lost 4 bases, and 12 bases lay between the germline ends. This CDR3 is built from 15 residues. CDR3 nucleotides: TGTGCCAGCAGCTTGGTAGGGGTTGTCGCAGATACGCAGTATTTT. It yields the protein CASSLVGVVADTQYF.

The chain recombines TRBV29-1 with TRBJ1-2; 9 bases match TRBD1. V gave up 7 bases and J gave up 6 bases; unmatched junction bases: 12. Germline V gives CDR1 SQVTM, CDR2 ANQGSEA. This CDR3 is built from 14 residues. The CDR3 coding sequence is TGCAGCGCCGAGGGGGACAGGGAAGTTAATGGCTACACCTTC. It is translated as CSAEGDREVNGYTF.

The genes are TRBV30 and TRBJ2-1, with 12 bases fitting TRBD2. There are 16 residues in the CDR3. J lost 4 bases, V lost 2 bases, and 6 bases had no gene match. Germline loops: CDR1 GTSNPN, CDR2 SVGIG (reference sequence). DNA of the CDR3: TGTGCCTGGAGTCCGGGACTAGCGGGCCAGTACAATGAGCAGTTCTTC. This encodes CAWSPGLAGQYNEQFF.

Only a few counts were recorded for this clone. The chain carries TRBV29-1 and TRBJ2-2; 8 positions match TRBD1. The V and J ends lost 6 bases and 1 base, in that order; junction bases with no gene match: 4. In germline, CDR1 is SQVTM, CDR2 ANQGSEA. The CDR3 spans 14 residues. CDR3 coding DNA: TGCAGCGTGTCCGGGACAGGGAACACCGGGGAGCTGTTTTTT. It translates to CSVSGTGNTGELFF.

This clone has more than one count but fewer than ten. This chain links TRBV6-5 with TRBJ2-5; possibly TRBD2 for D (5 bases). In germline, CDR1 is MNHEY, CDR2 SVGAGI. Trimming left V 2 bases short and J 3 bases short, with 7 bases between. There are 13 residues in the CDR3. The CDR3 sequence: CASSYLAEETQYF. Written as DNA, the CDR3 is TGTGCCAGCAGTTACCTAGCAGAAGAGACCCAGTACTTC.

This rearrangement joins TRBV5-1 to TRBJ2-7; 10 bases are shared with TRBD2. The CDR3 covers 18 residues. Germline V gives CDR1 SGHRS, CDR2 YFSETQ. J was trimmed by 3 bases and V by 4 bases; bases with no gene match: 16. CDR3 in DNA: TGCGCCAGCAGCCCGCGGCTAGCGGGAGTGGGTCCCATCTACGAGCAGTACTTC. It is translated as CASSPRLAGVGPIYEQYF.

The chain uses TRBV6-5 and TRBJ1-3, with 9 bases matching TRBD1. The CDR3 is made up of 14 amino acids. Germline-derived CDR1 and CDR2 are MNHEY and SVGAGI. V lost 6 bases, J lost 9 bases, and 9 bases stayed unmatched. The DNA of the CDR3 is TGTGCCAGCAGCCAAGACAGGGGGAGAAGCACCATATATTTT. Residues: CASSQDRGRSTIYF.

J is TRBJ1-2 and V is TRBV9; no clear D. The CDR3 contains 13 residues. The ends were cut back, 3 bases at V and 7 bases at J, with 13 bases in the middle. Germline lookup yields CDR1 SGDLS and CDR2 YYNGEE. CDR3 bases: TGTGCCAGCAGCGCCCAGCCGGGAGGTGGCTACACCTTC. Protein product: CASSAQPGGGYTF.

The CDR3 region is CASSPRDRGGEQYF. For the CDR3, the DNA is TGTGCCAGTTCCCCACGGGACAGAGGGGGCGAGCAGTACTTC. The chain employs TRBV4-2 and TRBJ2-7; 7 bases match TRBD1. The germline V gene encodes CDR1 LGHNA and CDR2 YNFKEQ. The CDR3 is 14 amino acids. J was trimmed by 6 bases and V by 9 bases; bases with no gene match: 14.

The chain uses TRBV7-9 and TRBJ1-4; TRBD1 agrees at 11 bases. The CDR3 spans 17 residues. Per germline, CDR1 SEHNR and CDR2 FQNEAQ (reference sequence). V lost 6 bases, J lost 7 bases, and 13 bases stayed unmatched. This CDR3 is CASSPGTGGRGPEKLFF. CDR3 in DNA: TGTGCCAGCAGTCCAGGGACAGGGGGAAGGGGACCTGAAAAACTGTTTTTT.

This chain links TRBV5-6 with TRBJ2-5; a possible D gene is TRBD2 (6 bases). Germline V gives CDR1 SGHDT, CDR2 YYEEEE. This CDR3 is built from 13 residues. V lost 4 bases and J lost 3, with 10 bases in between. The CDR3 DNA reads TGTGCCAGCAGCCCGGGACTGAAAGAGACCCAGTACTTC. Translating gives CASSPGLKETQYF.

There are a few counts of this clone. V gene TRBV5-4 combines with J gene TRBJ1-1; 7 positions match TRBD1. J gave up 1 base and V 5 bases, and 2 bases lay outside the gene matches. The CDR3 extends over 13 amino acids. Germline loops: CDR1 SGHNT, CDR2 YYREEE (reference sequence). CDR3 nucleotide sequence: TGTGCCAGCAGTCGACAGGGGAACACTGAAGCTTTCTTT. This encodes CASSRQGNTEAFF.